This is a list of T cell receptor beta chains from one sample in a study of blood T cell repertoires in COVID-19. Clones were read by immunoSEQ multiplex PCR, and TCRdb kept only the in-frame ones, dropping some. The table records over 200,000 clones, roughly 80% of them present only once. Sequencing was carried out using peripheral blood. These receptors all stem from a human donor in a cohort sampled during active COVID-19. Each CDR3 is given with its conserved first and last residue. A D gene is named only where the DNA matches it firmly. Not all rows give a size; the values are once, few, many and, for expanded clones, a class.

TRBV19	.	TRBJ1-2	TRBD1	TGTGCCAGTAGTATAAGGGTTACCGGGACAGGGCATGATTGCACCTTC	CASSIRVTGTGHDCTF
TRBV9	.	TRBJ2-6	.	TGTGCCAGCAGCGTCGCTGGGGCCAACGTCCTGACTTTC	CASSVAGANVLTF
TRBV18	.	TRBJ2-4	TRBD1	TGTGCCAGCTCGGCGACAGGGGGCTTCAAAAACATTCAGTACTTC	CASSATGGFKNIQYF
TRBV4-1	.	TRBJ2-7	.	TGCGCCAGCAGCCACCCTGCGGTATCGATCTACGAGCAGTACTTC	CASSHPAVSIYEQYF
TRBV4-3	.	TRBJ1-2	.	TGCGCCAGCAGCCCCTCTCAGGGCCCCCACAATGGCTACACCTTC	CASSPSQGPHNGYTF
TRBV24-1	.	TRBJ2-3	.	TGTGCCACCTCTCTGGGAGCCGATACGCAGTATTTT	CATSLGADTQYF
TRBV7-9	.	TRBJ1-1	.	TGTGCCAGCAGCTTAGAACGGAGGACCACTGAAGCTTTCTTT	CASSLERRTTEAFF
TRBV28	.	TRBJ2-7	.	TGTGCCAGCGAGGGTAACTCCTACGAGCAGTACTTC	CASEGNSYEQYF
TRBV6-5	.	TRBJ2-7	.	TGTGCCAGCAGTTATCTAGGAGGGAACTACGAGCAGTACTTC	CASSYLGGNYEQYF
TRBV28	.	TRBJ2-3	.	TGTGCCAGCAGTCCGGGACAAAGCACAGATACGCAGTATTTT	CASSPGQSTDTQYF
TRBV29-1	once	TRBJ2-7	.	TGCAGCGTTGAAGATGTGGGAGAGGGATACGAGCAGTACTTC	CSVEDVGEGYEQYF
TRBV28	.	TRBJ2-3	TRBD1	TGTGCCAGCAGCTCACAGGGGGGCACAGATACGCAGTATTTT	CASSSQGGTDTQYF
TRBV11-2	once	TRBJ2-1	TRBD2	TGTGCCAGCAGCGAACGGGGACTAGCGGGAGATGAGCAGTTCTTC	CASSERGLAGDEQFF
TRBV5-6	.	TRBJ1-5	TRBD1	TGTGCCAGCAGGCTGCAGGGGGCCGGACAGCCCCAGCATTTT	CASRLQGAGQPQHF
TRBV14	.	TRBJ1-1	TRBD1	TGTGCCAGCAGCCTGGGACAGCTCACTGAAGCTTTCTTT	CASSLGQLTEAFF
TRBV7-3	.	TRBJ2-7	.	TGTGCCAGCAGCCTCTACCCGGGATCCTACGAGCAGTACTTC	CASSLYPGSYEQYF
TRBV27	.	TRBJ1-1	TRBD1	TGTGCCAGCAGAGGACAGGTAAGGGTGAACACTGAAGCTTTCTTT	CASRGQVRVNTEAFF
TRBV2	.	TRBJ1-3	.	TGTGCCAGCAGTCCTCGAAACACCATATATTTT	CASSPRNTIYF
TRBV9	once	TRBJ2-7	.	TGTGCCAGCAGCGGAGAAAGAGCTCGTGGCGAGCAGTACTTC	CASSGERARGEQYF
TRBV7-2	.	TRBJ2-1	TRBD2	TGTGCCAGCAGCTTAGATTGGCTAGCGGGTCAGAATGAGCAGTTCTTC	CASSLDWLAGQNEQFF
TRBV6-5	.	TRBJ1-1	.	TGTGCCAGCAGGGATTTACAGGCGAACACTGAAGCTTTCTTT	CASRDLQANTEAFF
TRBV7-2	.	TRBJ2-7	TRBD2	TGTGCCAGCAGCTGGGGGACTAGGGGTGAGCAGTACTTC	CASSWGTRGEQYF
TRBV6-4	.	TRBJ2-1	.	TGTGCCAGCAGTCCCGGACTGGATATGAGGGAGCAGTTCTTC	CASSPGLDMREQFF
TRBV6-6	.	TRBJ2-7	.	TGTGCCAGCACCCCCATCCAGACGGGCTCCTACGAGCAGTACTTC	CASTPIQTGSYEQYF
TRBV27	.	TRBJ1-1	.	TGTGCCAGCAGTTTATCGTATAGTGCGTCAGAAGCTTTCTTT	CASSLSYSASEAFF
TRBV10-3	.	TRBJ2-1	TRBD2	TGTGCCATCAGCGCCTCCGGGGGGGCGGAAAAGCAGTTCTTC	CAISASGGAEKQFF
TRBV20-1	.	TRBJ1-2	.	TGCAGTGCTAACAGGGACTATGGCTACACCTTC	CSANRDYGYTF
TRBV4-3	few	TRBJ2-3	TRBD2	TGCGCCAGCAGCCAAAGAGGGAGCGGGGGACTCCCTAGCACAGATACGCAGTATTTT	CASSQRGSGGLPSTDTQYF
TRBV27	.	TRBJ1-6	.	TGTGCCAGCAGTGACCAGAGGCTTCTCTATAATTCACCCCTCCACTTT	CASSDQRLLYNSPLHF
TRBV18	.	TRBJ1-4	TRBD1	TGTGCCAGCTCAGCGGGACAGGGAAATGAAAAACTGTTTTTT	CASSAGQGNEKLFF
TRBV28	.	TRBJ1-6	.	TGTGCCAGCAGTTTATATGGGGAGGCAGGGCAGAGGCATTCACCCCTCCACTTT	CASSLYGEAGQRHSPLHF
TRBV6-2/TRBV6-3	.	TRBJ2-7	TRBD2	TGTGCCAGCAGTTACGGTGGACTAGACTCCTACGAGCAGTACTTC	CASSYGGLDSYEQYF
TRBV6-6	.	TRBJ2-1	.	TGTGCCAGCAGTTACATAGGGGTTGAGCAGTTCTTC	CASSYIGVEQFF
TRBV9	.	TRBJ2-7	TRBD1	TGTGCCAGCAGCGTGAGGGACAGGGGACCCGAGCAGTACTTC	CASSVRDRGPEQYF
TRBV28	few	TRBJ1-2	.	TGTGCCAGCAAACAGACAGGCTACTATGGCTACACCTTC	CASKQTGYYGYTF
TRBV19	.	TRBJ2-7	TRBD1	TGTGCCAGTAGTACCGGGACAGGGGGAGCCTACGAGCAGTACTTC	CASSTGTGGAYEQYF
TRBV6-5	.	TRBJ2-3	.	TGTGCCAGCAGTAAATCGGCCCCGGGGATAGATACGCAGTATTTT	CASSKSAPGIDTQYF
TRBV5-1	.	TRBJ1-4	.	TGCGCCAGCAACTGGGGAGCAACTAATGAAAAACTGTTTTTT	CASNWGATNEKLFF
TRBV28	once	TRBJ2-5	TRBD2	TGTGCCAGCAGTGTCTCTAGCGGGAGGGAGACCCAGTACTTC	CASSVSSGRETQYF
TRBV24-1	.	TRBJ2-3	TRBD2	TGTGCCACCAGTGGGCTAGCGGGAGGCACAGATACGCAGTATTTT	CATSGLAGGTDTQYF
TRBV5-4	.	TRBJ2-7	TRBD1	TGTGCCAGCAGCTTGGAGGGACAGGGATACGAGCAGTACTTC	CASSLEGQGYEQYF
TRBV19	once	TRBJ1-5	.	TGTGCCAGTAGTATAGTTCCAGGCCAGGGGTGGAATCAGCCCCAGCATTTT	CASSIVPGQGWNQPQHF
TRBV28	.	TRBJ2-7	TRBD2	TGTGCCAGCATCCCTGGGGGGGGCTCCTACGAGCAGTACTTC	CASIPGGGSYEQYF
TRBV6-5	few	TRBJ1-6	.	TGTGCCAGCAGTCGGTACAAGGAGGCGGCCCTCCACTTT	CASSRYKEAALHF
TRBV4-1	.	TRBJ1-2	.	TGCGCCAGCAGCCGTCGGAGCGACGGTGGCTACACCTTC	CASSRRSDGGYTF
TRBV28	.	TRBJ1-6	.	TGTGCCAGCATCTCAGGCGGCAGGGGTTCACCCCTCCACTTT	CASISGGRGSPLHF